The T cell receptor beta chain under discussion was sequenced for a study of regulatory T cells in long-lasting Graves disease. HTBI primers from iRepertoire and Arm-PCR of CDR3 regions yielded the TCR beta libraries. TCRdb recomputed calls from the multiplex PCR reads with MiXCR, one row per CDR3 protein. The sample consists of 350,000 to 550,000 distinct CDR3 sequences, approximately 15% of them appearing once. Regarding time point: newly diagnosed GD, antithyroid drugs for less than 3 months. PBMC RNA served as the TCR library source. EDTA tubes received 7.5 to 9 milliliters of collected peripheral blood. Note on this clonotype: Its antigen is currently unknown.

Unmatched junction bases numbered 9, after V lost 4 bases and J lost 1 base. From germline, CDR1 is SGDLS and CDR2 YYNGEE. This CDR3 is built from 17 residues. Study results and limitations: Persistent disease exhibited a predilection for TRBV28, TRBJ1-2 and TRBJ2-5.

These sequences were also reported in another study, on T cells in Graves' hyperthyroidism and ophthalmopathy.

The chain joins TRBV9 to TRBJ2-1, with 9 bases that match TRBD1. This receptor was taken from a woman between 50 and 59 years old with Graves disease. Sequencing was performed on peripheral blood mononuclear cells (PBMCs), taken at new diagnosis, from a patient treated with antithyroid drugs. As DNA, the CDR3 is TGTGCCAGCAGCAGAAACAGCGGGACAGGGTCCTACAATGAGCAGTTCTTC. Translating it yields CASSRNSGTGSYNEQFF.